This T cell receptor (beta chain) was sequenced in a study of blood T cell repertoires in COVID-19. Across the study: The cDNA or gDNA used as material had been derived from T cells, B-cell-depleted T cells, or PBMCs.

Germline values: CDR1 SGHRS, CDR2 YFSETQ. This CDR3 contains 15 residues. The trim removed 4 bases at V and 4 bases at J, leaving 9 bases unmatched. The age range of participants was about 18 to 89 years, with residence in under 30 US areas. Original handling: Scientists estimated how many nucleated cells there were by amplifying reference gene primers. Clones were sequenced by immunoSEQ multiplex PCR, and TCRdb holds only the in-frame ones, with some missing. D and trimming were read from the DNA, whereas the V and J calls and clone size are those reported in that table. The sample includes 140,000 to 150,000 clones, 84% of them seen just once.

The sample was PBMCs or T cells enriched from blood (not recorded which). The chain employs TRBV5-1 and TRBJ2-3, with 7 bases identical to TRBD1. This clonotype was sampled from a woman between 50 and 59 years old with acute COVID-19. Here the CDR3 DNA reads TGCGCCAGCAGCCGAGACAGGGTTTCGCCAGATACGCAGTATTTT. The encoded protein is CASSRDRVSPDTQYF.